This T cell receptor (beta chain) was retrieved from a study of control samples from healthy donors and cancer patients. Here immunoSEQ multiplex PCR was the method, and the copy in TCRdb shows in-frame clones only, minus some. Of tens of thousands of clones in the sample, about 90% were seen once. Germline V gives CDR1 SGHTA, CDR2 FQGTGA. This CDR3 is 13 amino acids long. V shed 5 bases and J shed 4 bases, with 11 bases lying between them. The sample comprised PBMCs. This clonotype originated in a woman in her fifties or sixties with head and neck cancer. The V call is TRBV7-3, the J call TRBJ2-5; TRBD2 might be the D (6 bases). The DNA of the CDR3 is TGTGCCAGCAGCCCGACTAGTTTAGAGACCCAGTACTTC. Amino acid sequence: CASSPTSLETQYF.